The rows below give T cell receptor beta chains drawn from one sample of a study of blood T cell repertoires in COVID-19. Data came from immunoSEQ multiplex PCR; TCRdb stores just in-frame clones and leaves some out. Of 250,000 to 300,000 clones listed, around 90% are singletons. Material: peripheral blood. The receptors were sampled from a man aged 45-65 years with acute or convalescent COVID-19. CDR3s include the opening cysteine and the closing phenylalanine or tryptophan. A D gene is named only where the DNA matches it firmly. For some rows the clone size is stated as once, few or many, or as a class when expanded; others skip it.

abundance	d_gene	v_gene	j_gene	CDR3nt	CDR3aa
-	-	TRBV24-1	TRBJ1-6	TGTGCCACCAGTGACGCGCGGCGGGGGGCTGGTTCACCCCTCCACTTT	CATSDARRGAGSPLHF
-	-	TRBV5-5	TRBJ1-1	TGTGCCAGCAGCCCCTTTAGGGGGAACACTGAAGCTTTCTTT	CASSPFRGNTEAFF
-	TRBD1	TRBV14	TRBJ2-3	TGTGCCAGCAGCCAGGGGCGACAGGGTACAGATACGCAGTATTTT	CASSQGRQGTDTQYF
-	-	TRBV6-5	TRBJ2-3	TGTGCCAGCCTATTAAGAGGCACAGATACGCAGTATTTT	CASLLRGTDTQYF
-	TRBD1	TRBV30	TRBJ1-1	TGTGCCTGGAGTGCCAGAGACAGGGGGCTGACTGAAGCTTTCTTT	CAWSARDRGLTEAFF
-	-	TRBV18	TRBJ1-1	TGTGCCAGTCTACAGTTGAACACTGAAGCTTTCTTT	CASLQLNTEAFF
-	TRBD2	TRBV10-3	TRBJ2-2	TGTGCCATCAGAGGGGCCACTAGCGGGGGACGAAACACCGGGGAGCTGTTTTTT	CAIRGATSGGRNTGELFF
-	-	TRBV7-2	TRBJ1-1	TGTGCCAGCAGGGAACAGGTAACGGACACTGAAGCTTTCTTT	CASREQVTDTEAFF
once	TRBD1	TRBV2	TRBJ1-1	TGTGCCAGCGAGAAAGGCATGGGGGACAGGGTATTTTTCTTT	CASEKGMGDRVFFF
once	TRBD1	TRBV18	TRBJ1-1	TGTGCCAGCTCACAGGGGGCTTCGAACACTGAAGCTTTCTTT	CASSQGASNTEAFF
-	-	TRBV30	TRBJ1-2	TGTGCCTGGAGTCTCCTTAGCGGGGGCTATGGCTACACCTTC	CAWSLLSGGYGYTF
-	-	TRBV5-6	TRBJ1-4	TGTGCCAGCAGCTTTGGAAGCGGGACTAATGAAAAACTGTTTTTT	CASSFGSGTNEKLFF
-	-	TRBV5-4	TRBJ2-3	TGTGCCAGCAGCCGCAAGTCCAGCGGAAGCACAGATACGCAGTATTTT	CASSRKSSGSTDTQYF
-	TRBD1	TRBV12-3/TRBV12-4	TRBJ1-5	TGTGCCAGCAGTTCCGGACAGGGGAAGCCCCAGCATTTT	CASSSGQGKPQHF
-	TRBD2	TRBV9	TRBJ2-2	TGTGCCAGCAGCGTAGAGCTAGCGGGCACCGGGGAGCTGTTTTTT	CASSVELAGTGELFF
-	TRBD2	TRBV7-3	TRBJ2-1	TGTGCCAGCAGCTTACTAGCGGGGGGCTACAATGAGCAGTTCTTC	CASSLLAGGYNEQFF
-	TRBD2	TRBV3-1/TRBV3-2	TRBJ2-1	TGTGCCAGCAGCCAAGATATCCTAGCGGGGGGGCGAGGAGATGAGCAGTTCTTC	CASSQDILAGGRGDEQFF
-	-	TRBV6-5	TRBJ2-2	TGTGCCAGCAGTTACTCGCGGGGAGGCACCGGGGAGCTGTTTTTT	CASSYSRGGTGELFF
-	TRBD1	TRBV25-1	TRBJ1-2	TGTGCCAGCAGCCCTACCGGACAGGGGCGAGGCTACACCTTC	CASSPTGQGRGYTF
-	TRBD1	TRBV29-1	TRBJ2-7	TGCAGCGGGGGACAGGGGGCCCCTGCCTACTACGAGCAGTACTTC	CSGGQGAPAYYEQYF
-	TRBD2	TRBV7-3	TRBJ2-3	TGTGCCAGCAGTTCCCGACTAGCGGGGGGTGGAGATACGCAGTATTTT	CASSSRLAGGGDTQYF
-	TRBD2	TRBV7-6	TRBJ2-1	TGTGCCAGCAGCTCCCGACAATTACCGGGACTAGGAAACAATGAGCAGTTCTTC	CASSSRQLPGLGNNEQFF
-	-	TRBV3-1/TRBV3-2	TRBJ2-1	TGTGCCAGCAGCCTAGCCTACAATGAGCAGTTCTTC	CASSLAYNEQFF
-	TRBD1	TRBV9	TRBJ1-1	TGTGCCAGCAGCCAGGGGGGTCAGGGCACTGAAGCTTTCTTT	CASSQGGQGTEAFF
-	-	TRBV7-3	TRBJ2-1	TGTGCCAGCAGCCCTCGCGGCGGGGACAATGAGCAGTTCTTC	CASSPRGGDNEQFF
-	TRBD1	TRBV5-1	TRBJ1-4	TGCGCCAGCAGCTTGGCGGGGACAGTTAATGAAAAACTGTTTTTT	CASSLAGTVNEKLFF
-	TRBD1	TRBV9	TRBJ1-1	TGTGCCAGCAGCGCCCTTTCCGGGACAGGGGATACTGAAGCTTTCTTT	CASSALSGTGDTEAFF
once	TRBD2	TRBV5-4	TRBJ2-3	TGTGCCGGGGGGACTAGCGCGGCTCCCAGTGCAGATACGCAGTATTTT	CAGGTSAAPSADTQYF
-	-	TRBV19	TRBJ1-6	TGTGCCAGTAGTATAGACCCATTCGACAGGTTTGGGCGATCACCCCTCCACTTT	CASSIDPFDRFGRSPLHF
-	TRBD2	TRBV3-1/TRBV3-2	TRBJ2-2	TGTGCCAGCAGCGGTCGGCGGGGGGGCCCTTCCGGGGAGCTGTTTTTT	CASSGRRGGPSGELFF
once	-	TRBV20-1	TRBJ2-1	TGCAGTGCTAGTATAGGGGTCAGGAATGAGCAGTTCTTC	CSASIGVRNEQFF
-	-	TRBV9	TRBJ2-1	TGTGCCAGCAGCGTCGACTCGTCTTTACTTTACAATGAGCAGTTCTTC	CASSVDSSLLYNEQFF